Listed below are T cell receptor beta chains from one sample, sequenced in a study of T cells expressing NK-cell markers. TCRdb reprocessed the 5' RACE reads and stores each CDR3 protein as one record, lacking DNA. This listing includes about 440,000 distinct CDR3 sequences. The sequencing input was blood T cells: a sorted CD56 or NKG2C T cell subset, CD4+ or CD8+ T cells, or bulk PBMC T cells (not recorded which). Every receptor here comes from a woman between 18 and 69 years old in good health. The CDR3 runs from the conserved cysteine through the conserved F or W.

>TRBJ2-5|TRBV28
CASFPPGGSKETQYF
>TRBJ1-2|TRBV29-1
CSAETTGSGYTF
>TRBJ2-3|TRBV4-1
CASSHVADTQYF
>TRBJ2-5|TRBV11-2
CASSSQGRTAQETQYF
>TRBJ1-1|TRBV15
CATSRSPKGAKNTEAFF
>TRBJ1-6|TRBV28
CASSPFRGGSPLHF
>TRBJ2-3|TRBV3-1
CASSPPGTSTQYF
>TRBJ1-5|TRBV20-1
CSAGITGAQPQHF
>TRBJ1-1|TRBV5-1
CASSLRQGNTEAFF
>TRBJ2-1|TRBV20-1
CSALIGASSYNEQFF
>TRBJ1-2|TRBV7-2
CASSPRNQGYYYGYTF
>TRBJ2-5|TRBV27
CASSSNAGPETQYF
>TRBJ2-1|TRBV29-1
CSVKQGRPYNEQFF
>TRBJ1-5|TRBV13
CASSFGDSNQPQHF
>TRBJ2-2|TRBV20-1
CSARHSGGATGELFF
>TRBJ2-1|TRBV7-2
CASSFYNREQFF
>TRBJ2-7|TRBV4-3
CASSQGNSGYEQYF
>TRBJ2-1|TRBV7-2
CASTKWGGDFNEQFF
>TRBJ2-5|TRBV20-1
CSASGGRETQYF
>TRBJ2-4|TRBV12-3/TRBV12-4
CASSPTRDSTKNIQYF
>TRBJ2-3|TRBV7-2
CASSLGLHTQYF
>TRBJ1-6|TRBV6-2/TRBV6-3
CASRLGSLSYNSPLHF
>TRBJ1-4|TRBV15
CATSSGTENEKLFF
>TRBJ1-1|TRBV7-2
CASSLGRSSTGAFF
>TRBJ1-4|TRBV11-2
CASSLLRDKAPGKLFF
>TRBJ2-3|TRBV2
CASSSGLAVPTDTQYF
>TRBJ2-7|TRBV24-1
CATSDPHDIGTGTQYF
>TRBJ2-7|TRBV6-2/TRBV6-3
CASSYHSYEQYF
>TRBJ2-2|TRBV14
CASSPPRGGEVAGELFF
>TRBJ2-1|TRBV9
CASSAPPGGNEQFF
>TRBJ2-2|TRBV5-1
CASSFLAGDTGELFF
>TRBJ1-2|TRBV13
CASSLQGYYGYTF
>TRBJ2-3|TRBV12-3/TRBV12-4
CASSSIPTDTQYF
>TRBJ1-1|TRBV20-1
CRSAQGRRTEAFF
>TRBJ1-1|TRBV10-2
CASLVPALVVGDTEAFF
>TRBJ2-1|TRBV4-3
CASSQRTSGSPGSYNEQFF
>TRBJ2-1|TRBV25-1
CASSESRGRGGADEQFF
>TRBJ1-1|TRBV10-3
CAIAGTGLKTEAFF
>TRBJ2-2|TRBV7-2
CASSSTPVPAGELFF
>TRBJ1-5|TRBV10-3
CAISESGAQHF
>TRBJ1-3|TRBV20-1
CSASARSSGNTIYF
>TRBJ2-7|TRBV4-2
CASSEIGGTYEQYF
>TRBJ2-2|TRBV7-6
CASSQSAAVNTGELFF
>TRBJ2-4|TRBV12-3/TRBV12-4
CASRGVSVNIQYF
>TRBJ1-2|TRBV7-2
CASSLTGTGLTYGYTF